Listed below are T cell receptor beta chains from one sample, sequenced in a study of CXCR3-negative and CXCR3-positive naive CD8 T cells. For each CDR3 protein, TCRdb gives one entry from its re-call of the 5' RACE reads, without DNA. The sample yields around 110,000 distinct CDR3 sequences, of which the top ten take up 0.38%. Sequenced input: naive CXCR3+ CD8+ T cells from blood. The source of these receptors is a human donor in good health. Some clones in this sample may be carry-over from other donors' samples. CDR3s include the opening cysteine and the closing phenylalanine or tryptophan.

V gene	J gene	CDR3 protein
TRBV12-3/TRBV12-4	TRBJ2-3	CASTPLRTDTQYF
TRBV7-7	TRBJ2-7	CASSYCSYEQYF
TRBV7-9	TRBJ2-7	CASSHPRQNYEQYF
TRBV3-1	TRBJ2-2	CASSQTDRGMGTGELFF
TRBV4-3	TRBJ2-1	CASSQDYLSYNEQFF
TRBV19	TRBJ1-1	CASSMAGTEAFF
TRBV7-9	TRBJ1-1	CASSHQGEDTEAFF
TRBV5-1	TRBJ2-5	CASSSTYYQETQYF
TRBV12-3/TRBV12-4	TRBJ2-2	CASSFPTDTGELFF
TRBV29-1	TRBJ2-7	CSVRRPGTGAYEQYF
TRBV5-1	TRBJ2-3	CASSLEGGPTDTQYF
TRBV29-1	TRBJ2-7	CSVPDTISYEQYF
TRBV12-3/TRBV12-4	TRBJ1-2	CASSLATGPEGYTF
TRBV12-3/TRBV12-4	TRBJ1-1	CASTWGLNTEAFF
TRBV12-3/TRBV12-4	TRBJ2-7	CASSFSHGAEQYF
TRBV28	TRBJ1-4	CASSFLGQGEKLFF
TRBV2	TRBJ2-7	CASSFRDAFSYEQYF
TRBV5-5	TRBJ1-5	CASSSRQGESNQPQHF
TRBV19	TRBJ2-4	CASSIDLENIQYF
TRBV7-8	TRBJ1-4	CASSSAGFGSDNEKPFF
TRBV29-1	TRBJ2-1	CSVDAPRASGRGLRDNEQFF
TRBV6-5	TRBJ2-1	CASGRTVGDEQFF
TRBV28	TRBJ2-5	CASTDDQETQYF
TRBV7-9	TRBJ1-1	CASSSSIRGDTEAFF
TRBV29-1	TRBJ2-7	CSAQLAESSYEQYF
TRBV7-9	TRBJ2-4	CASSLGPIGAKNIQYF
TRBV29-1	TRBJ2-1	CSVAGGTTYNEQFF
TRBV29-1	TRBJ2-3	CSVFGEAGVADTQYF
TRBV7-2	TRBJ2-4	CASSQLAGVGDIQYF
TRBV12-3/TRBV12-4	TRBJ1-2	CASSQGQGLGYTF
TRBV5-1	TRBJ2-1	CASSRTVNEQFF
TRBV6-5	TRBJ2-1	CASNPSGSYNEQFF
TRBV20-1	TRBJ2-7	CSARPRDRISEQYF